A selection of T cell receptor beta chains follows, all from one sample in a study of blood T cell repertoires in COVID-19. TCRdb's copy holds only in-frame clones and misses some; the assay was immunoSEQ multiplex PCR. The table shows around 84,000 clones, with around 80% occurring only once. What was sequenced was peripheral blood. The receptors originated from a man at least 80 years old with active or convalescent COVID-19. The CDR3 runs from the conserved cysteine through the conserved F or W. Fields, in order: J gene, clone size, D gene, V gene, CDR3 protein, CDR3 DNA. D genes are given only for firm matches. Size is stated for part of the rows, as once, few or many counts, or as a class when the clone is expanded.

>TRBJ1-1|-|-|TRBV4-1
CASSQGTPAQAFF
TGCGCCAGCAGCCAAGGGACTCCTGCCCAAGCTTTCTTT
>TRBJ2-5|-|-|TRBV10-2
CASSERRAIPGAQYF
TGCGCCAGCAGTGAAAGGCGAGCCATCCCAGGGGCCCAGTACTTC
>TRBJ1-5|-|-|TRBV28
CASSSQGYGNQPQHF
TGTGCCAGCAGTTCCCAGGGGTACGGAAATCAGCCCCAGCATTTT
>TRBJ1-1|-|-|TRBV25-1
CASSELSGAPNTEAFF
TGTGCCAGCAGTGAATTGTCAGGGGCCCCGAACACTGAAGCTTTCTTT
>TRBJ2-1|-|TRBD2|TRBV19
CASSNREALPYNEQFF
TGTGCCAGTAGTAACCGGGAGGCTTTACCCTACAATGAGCAGTTCTTC
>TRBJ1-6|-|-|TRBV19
CASTWTPTSPLHF
TGTGCCAGTACCTGGACACCCACTTCACCCCTCCACTTT
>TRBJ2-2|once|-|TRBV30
CAWRFGGRTGELFF
TGTGCCTGGAGATTCGGGGGGCGTACCGGGGAGCTGTTTTTT
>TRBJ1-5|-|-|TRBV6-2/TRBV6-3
CASSPRGGRRQPQHF
TGTGCCAGCAGTCCCCGGGGGGGGCGGAGACAGCCCCAGCATTTT
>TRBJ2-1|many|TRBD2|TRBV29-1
CSVRLAGDEQFF
TGCAGCGTTCGACTAGCGGGCGATGAGCAGTTCTTC
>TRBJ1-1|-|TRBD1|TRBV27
CASSRDNRGMGNTEAFF
TGTGCCAGCAGCCGAGATAACAGGGGTATGGGGAACACTGAAGCTTTCTTT
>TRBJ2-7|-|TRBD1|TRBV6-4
CAIPDRGYEQYF
TGTGCCATCCCGGACAGGGGATACGAGCAGTACTTC
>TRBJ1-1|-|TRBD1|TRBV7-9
CAGSTGATEAFF
TGTGCCGGCAGTACAGGGGCCACTGAAGCTTTCTTT
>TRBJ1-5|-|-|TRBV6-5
CATGEVLPQHF
TGTGCCACCGGAGAAGTCTTGCCCCAGCATTTT
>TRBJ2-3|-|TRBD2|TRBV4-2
CASSQDNGRVLNTDTQYF
TGTGCCAGCAGCCAAGACAACGGGAGGGTCCTTAACACAGATACGCAGTATTTT
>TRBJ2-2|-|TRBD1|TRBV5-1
CASRTTGTTGELFF
TGCGCCAGCAGAACGACAGGGACGACCGGGGAGCTGTTTTTT
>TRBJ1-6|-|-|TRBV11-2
CASSLERWEGRNSPLHF
TGTGCCAGCAGCTTAGAACGGTGGGAGGGGCGTAATTCACCCCTCCACTTT
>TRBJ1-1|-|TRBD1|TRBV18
CASSPLTGQYTEAFF
TGTGCCAGCTCACCCCTTACGGGACAGTACACTGAAGCTTTCTTT
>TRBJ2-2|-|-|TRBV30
CAWSKGVKEWELFF
TGTGCCTGGAGTAAGGGGGTAAAGGAGTGGGAGCTGTTTTTT
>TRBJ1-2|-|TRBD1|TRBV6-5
CASSFRDRGYGYTF
TGTGCCAGCAGTTTCCGGGACAGGGGCTATGGCTACACCTTC
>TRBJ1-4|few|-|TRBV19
CASRRTPTASNEKLFF
TGTGCCAGTAGAAGGACCCCGACAGCCTCTAATGAAAAACTGTTTTTT
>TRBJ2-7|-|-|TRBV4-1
CASSHLRDFAYEQYF
TGCGCCAGCAGCCACCTCAGGGATTTCGCCTACGAGCAGTACTTC
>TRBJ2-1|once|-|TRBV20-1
CSARGVGEQFF
TGCAGTGCTCGCGGGGTTGGTGAGCAGTTCTTC
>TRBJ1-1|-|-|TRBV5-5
CASSSPGGRWVTEAFF
TGTGCCAGCAGCTCCCCCGGGGGGCGATGGGTCACTGAAGCTTTCTTT
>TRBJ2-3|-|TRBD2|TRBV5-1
CASRNNWASGGLGTDTQYF
TGCGCCAGCCGCAACAATTGGGCTAGCGGAGGTCTCGGCACAGATACGCAGTATTTT
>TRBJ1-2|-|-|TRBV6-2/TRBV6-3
CASSYSGRGLSGYTF
TGTGCCAGCAGTTACTCGGGCAGGGGCCTTAGCGGCTACACCTTC
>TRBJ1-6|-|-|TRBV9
CASSVSGLQLGNSPLHF
TGTGCCAGCAGCGTATCGGGACTGCAATTAGGAAATTCACCCCTCCACTTT
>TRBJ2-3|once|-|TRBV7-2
CASSLTGGHTDTQYF
TGTGCCAGCAGCTTAACCGGCGGTCACACAGATACGCAGTATTTT
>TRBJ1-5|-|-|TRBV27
CASSSRPSGARSNQPQHF
TGTGCCAGCAGCTCTCGTCCCTCAGGGGCACGGAGCAATCAGCCCCAGCATTTT
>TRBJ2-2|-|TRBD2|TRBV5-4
CASNVGTSLNTGELFF
TGTGCCAGCAACGTAGGGACTAGCCTGAACACCGGGGAGCTGTTTTTT